These 8 T cell receptor beta chains were all obtained from the same sample, sequenced in a study of cytomegalovirus exposure and HLA in healthy donors. PCR involved 60 Vbeta and 13 Jbeta primers. The table came from immunoSEQ multiplex PCR; TCRdb's copy has only in-frame clones and leaves some out. The sample lists 90,000 to 120,000 clones, roughly 70% occurring once. The specimen sequenced was PBMCs. The source is a man aged 35 to 55 in good health and CMV-seropositive.

This clone was detected a few times. The rearrangement joins TRBV29-1 to TRBJ1-2; 8 bases line up with TRBD1. Germline V gives CDR1 SQVTM, CDR2 ANQGSEA. This CDR3 spans 13 amino acids. Trimming cost V 5 bases and J 3 bases; bases outside gene matches: 5. This CDR3 is CSVSNRGDYGYTF. The CDR3, as DNA: TGCAGCGTTAGTAACAGGGGGGACTATGGCTACACCTTC.

The chain links TRBV10-3 to TRBJ2-5; TRBD2 agrees at 7 bases. The CDR3 totals 15 residues. Germline V gene sequence: CDR1 ENHRY, CDR2 SYGVKD. J gave up 4 bases and V 6 bases, and 11 bases lay outside the gene matches. The CDR3 sequence: CAISPLAGVGETQYF. The CDR3 nucleotides read TGTGCCATCAGCCCCCTCGCGGGGGTAGGAGAGACCCAGTACTTC.

The chain carries TRBV5-1 and TRBJ2-1; TRBD2 matches at 13 bases. The CDR3 has 15 amino acids. Germline V lookup: CDR1 SGHRS, CDR2 YFSETQ. Unmatched junction bases numbered 4, after V lost 6 bases and J lost 4 bases. CDR3 in DNA: TGCGCCAGCAAGTCACTAGCGGGAGGGTACAATGAGCAGTTCTTC. Residues: CASKSLAGGYNEQFF.

This chain uses TRBV4-1 with TRBJ2-2; 7 bases align to TRBD1. Germline trimming cut 0 bases from V and 4 bases from J; bases unmatched to any gene: 5. The CDR3 has 16 amino acids. The V gene's germline CDR1 is MGHRA and CDR2 YSYEKL. This chain's CDR3 is CASSQDVTGFTGELFF. The CDR3 DNA sequence: TGCGCCAGCAGCCAAGATGTGACAGGGTTCACCGGGGAGCTGTTTTTT.

The chain couples TRBV2 to TRBJ1-5; a weak D match, TRBD1 (5 bases). CDR1 is SNHLY, CDR2 FYNNEI, per germline. The ends were cut back, 3 bases at V and 1 base at J, with 10 bases in the middle. CDR3 length equals 15 residues. The CDR3 loop reads CASSDSGGSNQPQHF. CDR3 bases: TGTGCCAGCAGTGATTCCGGGGGGAGCAATCAGCCCCAGCATTTT. Together with reference TRBV2 and TRBJ1-5, the CDR3 gives the full variable domain: EPEVTQTPSHQVTQMGQEVILRCVPISNHLYFYWYRQILGQKVEFLVSFYNNEISEKSEIFDDQFSVERPDGSNFTLKIRSTKLEDSAMYFCASSDSGGSNQPQHFGDGTRLSIL.

A word on this clone: Germline and junction disagree at one end, which may indicate a read error. Other nucleotide sequences from this sample produce the same CDR3. The rearrangement uses TRBV7-7 and TRBJ2-1; the D gene is possibly TRBD2 (5 bases). There are 13 residues in the CDR3. Per the germline V gene, CDR1 is SSHAT and CDR2 is FNYEAQ (reference sequence). The CDR3 nucleotides read TGTGCTAGCAGCACTGGGAGAGACAATGAGCAGTTCTTC. The encoded protein is CASSTGRDNEQFF.

This chain links TRBV10-3 with TRBJ2-1; 8 bases align to TRBD2. The germline CDR1 and CDR2 sequences are ENHRY and SYGVKD. The V and J ends lost 6 bases and 8 bases, in that order; junction bases with no gene match: 12. The CDR3 consists of 15 residues. This CDR3 reads CAIRVAGKEVDEQFF. The DNA of the CDR3 is TGTGCCATCAGGGTAGCGGGAAAGGAGGTCGATGAGCAGTTCTTC.

The chain employs TRBV5-1 and TRBJ2-5, with 10 bases that match TRBD2. The V gene's germline CDR1 is SGHRS and CDR2 YFSETQ. The V segment lost 0 bases and the J segment 2 bases; nucleotides outside the gene matches: 4. The CDR3 totals 16 residues. CDR3 sequence reads: CASSLAPSGGQETQYF. The CDR3 nucleotides read TGCGCCAGCAGCTTGGCCCCTAGCGGGGGACAAGAGACCCAGTACTTC.